The clone carrying this T cell receptor beta chain was counted once. The CDR3 has 16 amino acids. Per the germline V gene, CDR1 is LGHDT and CDR2 is YNNKEL (reference sequence). Trimming at V came to 4 bases and at J to 6 bases, leaving 8 bases not matched to a gene. The sample originates from a study of blood T cell repertoires in COVID-19. Overall study: Italy, Spain and the United States were the sources of the convalescent and acute COVID-19 samples. From T cells, B-cell-depleted T cells, or PBMCs came the material, which was cDNA or gDNA.

Original data processing: Counts of nucleated cells, estimated from reference gene primer amplification, were obtained. The protocol was immunoSEQ multiplex PCR, while the TCRdb copy is restricted to in-frame clones and leaves out a portion. V and J calls plus clone size are reproduced from that table; the DNA served to infer D and trimming. The sample lists roughly 93,000 clones; around 87% were seen once. The receptor was derived from a human donor in a cohort sampled during active COVID-19. The V gene is TRBV3-1 (or the pseudogene TRBV3-2), the J gene TRBJ2-2, with TRBD1 matching over 10 bases. Sample: peripheral blood. CDR3 nucleotides: TGTGCCAGCAGCCCAACCGGGACAGGGGCTCCCGGGGAGCTGTTTTTT. Translating it yields CASSPTGTGAPGELFF.